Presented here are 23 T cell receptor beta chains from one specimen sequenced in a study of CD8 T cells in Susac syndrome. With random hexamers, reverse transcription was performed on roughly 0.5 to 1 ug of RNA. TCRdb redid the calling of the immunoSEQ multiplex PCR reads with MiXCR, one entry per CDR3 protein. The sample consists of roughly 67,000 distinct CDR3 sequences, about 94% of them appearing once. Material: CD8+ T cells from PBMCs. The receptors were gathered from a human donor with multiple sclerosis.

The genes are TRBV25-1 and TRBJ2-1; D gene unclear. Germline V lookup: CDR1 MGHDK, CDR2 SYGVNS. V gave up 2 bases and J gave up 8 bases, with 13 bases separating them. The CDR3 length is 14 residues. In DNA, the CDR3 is TGTGCCAGCAGTGAACCTTTACGGCGCCATGAGCAGTTCTTC. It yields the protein CASSEPLRRHEQFF.

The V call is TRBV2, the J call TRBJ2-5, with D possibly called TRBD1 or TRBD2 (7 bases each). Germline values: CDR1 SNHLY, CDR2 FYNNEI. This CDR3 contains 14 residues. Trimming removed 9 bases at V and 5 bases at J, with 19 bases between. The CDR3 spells CASAGEGGRETQYF. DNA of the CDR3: TGTGCCAGTGCGGGAGAAGGGGGCCGGGAGACCCAGTACTTC.

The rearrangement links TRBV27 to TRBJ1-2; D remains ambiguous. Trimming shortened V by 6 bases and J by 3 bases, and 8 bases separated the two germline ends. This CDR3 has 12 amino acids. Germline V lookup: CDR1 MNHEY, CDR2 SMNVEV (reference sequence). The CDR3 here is CASRGQDYGYTF. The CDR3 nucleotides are TGTGCCAGCAGGGGTCAGGACTATGGCTACACCTTC.

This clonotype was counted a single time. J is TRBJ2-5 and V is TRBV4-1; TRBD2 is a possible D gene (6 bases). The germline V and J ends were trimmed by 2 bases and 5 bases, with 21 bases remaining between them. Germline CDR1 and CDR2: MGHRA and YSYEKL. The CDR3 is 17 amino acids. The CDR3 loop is CASSQPPGTRGLETQYF. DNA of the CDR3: TGCGCCAGCAGCCAACCACCGGGGACCCGGGGACTGGAGACCCAGTACTTC.

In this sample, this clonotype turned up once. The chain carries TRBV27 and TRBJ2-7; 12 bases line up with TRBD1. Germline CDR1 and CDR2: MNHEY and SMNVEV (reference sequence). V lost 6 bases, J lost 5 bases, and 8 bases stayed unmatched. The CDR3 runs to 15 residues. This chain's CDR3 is CASRPGTGGTNEQYF. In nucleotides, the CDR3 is TGTGCCAGCAGGCCCGGGACAGGGGGCACAAACGAGCAGTACTTC.

The CDR3 nucleotides read TGTGCCAGCAGCTTAGCGGCGGGGGGGAACTCCCTCTACGAGCAGTACTTC. Residues: CASSLAAGGNSLYEQYF. The V gene is TRBV7-9, the J gene TRBJ2-7, with TRBD2 identical over 9 bases. Per germline, CDR1 SEHNR and CDR2 FQNEAQ (reference sequence). CDR3 length: 17 amino acids. V was clipped by 0 bases and J by 3 bases; unmatched bases: 9.

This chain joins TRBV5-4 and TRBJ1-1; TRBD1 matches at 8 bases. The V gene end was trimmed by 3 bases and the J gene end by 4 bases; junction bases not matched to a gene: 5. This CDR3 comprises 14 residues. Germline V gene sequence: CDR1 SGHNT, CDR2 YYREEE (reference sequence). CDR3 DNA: TGTGCCAGCAGCTCCAGGGGGCTGGGCACTGAAGCTTTCTTT. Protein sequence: CASSSRGLGTEAFF.

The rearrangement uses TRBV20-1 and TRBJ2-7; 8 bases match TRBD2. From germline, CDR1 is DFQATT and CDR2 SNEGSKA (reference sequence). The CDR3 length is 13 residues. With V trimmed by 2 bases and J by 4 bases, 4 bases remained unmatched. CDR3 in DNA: TGCAGTGCTAGACCCAGCGGGAGTTACGAGCAGTACTTC. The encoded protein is CSARPSGSYEQYF.

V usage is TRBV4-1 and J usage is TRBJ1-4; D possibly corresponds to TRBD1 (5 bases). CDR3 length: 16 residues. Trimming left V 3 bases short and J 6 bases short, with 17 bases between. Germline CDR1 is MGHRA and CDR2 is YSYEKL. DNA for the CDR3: TGCGCCAGCAGCCAGGCACAGCAGGGAAGAGATGAAAAACTGTTTTTT. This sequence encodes CASSQAQQGRDEKLFF.

In DNA form, the CDR3 reads TGCGCCAGCAGCTTCCGGACAGGGAACTATGGCTACACCTTC. This codes for CASSFRTGNYGYTF. The chain is built from TRBV5-1 and TRBJ1-2; 8 positions match TRBD1. V lost 2 bases to trimming and J lost 2 bases; unmatched junction nucleotides: 2. The germline CDR1 and CDR2 sequences are SGHRS and YFSETQ. The length of the CDR3 is 14 residues.

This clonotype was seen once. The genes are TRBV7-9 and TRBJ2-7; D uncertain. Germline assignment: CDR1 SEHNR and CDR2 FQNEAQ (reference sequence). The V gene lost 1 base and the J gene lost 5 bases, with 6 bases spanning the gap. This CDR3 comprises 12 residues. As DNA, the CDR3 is TGTGCCAGCAGCTTAGAGGTCCACGAGCAGTACTTC. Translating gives CASSLEVHEQYF.

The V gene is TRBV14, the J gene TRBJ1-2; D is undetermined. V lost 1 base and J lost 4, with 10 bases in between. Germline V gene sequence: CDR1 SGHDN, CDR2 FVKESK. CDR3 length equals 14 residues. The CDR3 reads CASSQGLALYGYTF. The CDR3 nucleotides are TGTGCCAGCAGCCAAGGCTTGGCTCTCTATGGCTACACCTTC. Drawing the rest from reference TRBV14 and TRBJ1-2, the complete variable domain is EAGVTQFPSHSVIEKGQTVTLRCDPISGHDNLYWYRRVMGKEIKFLLHFVKESKQDESGMPNNRFLAERTGGTYSTLKVQPAELEDSGVYFCASSQGLALYGYTFGSGTRLTVV.

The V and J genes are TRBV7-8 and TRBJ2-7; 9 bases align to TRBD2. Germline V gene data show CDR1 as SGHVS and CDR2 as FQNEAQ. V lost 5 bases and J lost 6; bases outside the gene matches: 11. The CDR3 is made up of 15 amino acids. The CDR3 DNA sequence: TGTGCCAGCAGCCGACAAGCGGGAGGATCGTCCGAGCAGTACTTC. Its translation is CASSRQAGGSSEQYF.

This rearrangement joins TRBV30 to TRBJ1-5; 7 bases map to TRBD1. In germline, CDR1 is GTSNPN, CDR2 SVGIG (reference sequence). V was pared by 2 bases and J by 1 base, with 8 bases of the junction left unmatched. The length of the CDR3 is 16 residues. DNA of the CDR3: TGTGCCTGGAGTCCTGGGACAGTACTAAGCAATCAGCCCCAGCATTTT. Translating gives CAWSPGTVLSNQPQHF.

The CDR3: CASSPGRRDEKLFF. Written as DNA, the CDR3 is TGTGCCAGCAGTCCCGGACGCCGGGATGAAAAACTGTTTTTT. The chain employs TRBV6-5 and TRBJ1-4; no clear D gene. Trimming stripped 5 bases from V and 6 bases from J, with 13 bases between. The CDR3 sequence is 14 residues long. CDR1 and CDR2 from the germline V gene are MNHEY and SVGAGI.

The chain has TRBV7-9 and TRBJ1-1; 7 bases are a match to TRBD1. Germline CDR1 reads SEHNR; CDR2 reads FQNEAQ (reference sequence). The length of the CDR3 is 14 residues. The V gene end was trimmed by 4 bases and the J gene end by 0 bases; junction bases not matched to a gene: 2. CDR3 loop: CASSWTGLNTEAFF. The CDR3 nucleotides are TGTGCCAGCAGCTGGACAGGCTTGAACACTGAAGCTTTCTTT. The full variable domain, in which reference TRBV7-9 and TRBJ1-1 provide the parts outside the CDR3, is DTGVSQNPRHKITKRGQNVTFRCDPISEHNRLYWYRQTLGQGPEFLTYFQNEAQLEKSRLLSDRFSAERPKGSFSTLEIQRTEQGDSAMYLCASSWTGLNTEAFFGQGTRLTVV.

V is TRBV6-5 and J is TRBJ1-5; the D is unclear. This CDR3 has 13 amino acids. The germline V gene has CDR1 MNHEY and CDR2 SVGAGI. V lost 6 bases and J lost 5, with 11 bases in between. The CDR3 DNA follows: TGTGCCAGCAGCCCCACCACCGATCAGCCCCAGCATTTT. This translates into CASSPTTDQPQHF.

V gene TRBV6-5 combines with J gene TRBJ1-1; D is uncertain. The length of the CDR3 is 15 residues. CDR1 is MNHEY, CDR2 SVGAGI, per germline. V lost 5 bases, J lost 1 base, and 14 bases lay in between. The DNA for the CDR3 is TGTGCCAGCAGTCTCTGGCGGGAGACGAACACTGAAGCTTTCTTT. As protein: CASSLWRETNTEAFF.

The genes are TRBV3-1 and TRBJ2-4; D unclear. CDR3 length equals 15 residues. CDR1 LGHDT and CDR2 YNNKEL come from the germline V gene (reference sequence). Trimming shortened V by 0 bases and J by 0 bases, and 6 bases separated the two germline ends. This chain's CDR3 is CASSQEFLAKNIQYF. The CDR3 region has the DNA TGTGCCAGCAGCCAAGAGTTCTTAGCCAAAAACATTCAGTACTTC.

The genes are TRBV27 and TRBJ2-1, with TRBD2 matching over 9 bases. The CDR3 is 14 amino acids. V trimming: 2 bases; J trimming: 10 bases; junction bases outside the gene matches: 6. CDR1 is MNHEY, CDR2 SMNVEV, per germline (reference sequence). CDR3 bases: TGTGCCAGCAGTTTACCCGGGACTAGCCGAGAGCAGTTCTTC. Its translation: CASSLPGTSREQFF.

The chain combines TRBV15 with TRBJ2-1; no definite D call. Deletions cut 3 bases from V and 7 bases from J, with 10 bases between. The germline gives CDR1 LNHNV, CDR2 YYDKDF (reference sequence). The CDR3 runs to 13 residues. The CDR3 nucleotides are TGTGCCACCAGCAGTTTCGGCGGAAATGAGCAGTTCTTC. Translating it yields CATSSFGGNEQFF.

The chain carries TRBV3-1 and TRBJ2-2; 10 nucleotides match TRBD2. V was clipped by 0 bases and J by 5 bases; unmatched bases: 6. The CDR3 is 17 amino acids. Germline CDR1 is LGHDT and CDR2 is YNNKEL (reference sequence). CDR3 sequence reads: CASSQDGSGRLTGELFF. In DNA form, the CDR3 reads TGTGCCAGCAGCCAAGATGGTAGCGGGAGGTTGACCGGGGAGCTGTTTTTT.

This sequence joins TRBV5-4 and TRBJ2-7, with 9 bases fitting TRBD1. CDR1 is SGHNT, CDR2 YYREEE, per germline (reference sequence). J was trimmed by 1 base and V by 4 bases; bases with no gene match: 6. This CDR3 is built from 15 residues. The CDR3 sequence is CASSTPGTGSYEQYF. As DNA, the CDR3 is TGTGCCAGCAGCACTCCCGGGACAGGGTCCTACGAGCAGTACTTC.